The 2 T cell receptor beta chains in this list originate from one sample, sequenced in a study of T cells in Graves' hyperthyroidism and ophthalmopathy. TCR beta CDR3 region amplification was performed from RNA transcripts. The TCR CDR3 first-round RT-PCR relied on the HTBI primer set. MiXCR, run by TCRdb on the multiplex PCR reads, gives a single entry per CDR3 protein. The sample carries 380,000 or so distinct CDR3 sequences, around an eighth recorded once. The sequencing sample was made of blood. The receptor set was obtained from a man aged 25-45 years with Graves' hyperthyroidism that later progressed to Graves' ophthalmopathy.

J is TRBJ1-6 and V is TRBV9, with TRBD1 matching over 8 bases. Germline CDR1 SGDLS, CDR2 YYNGEE. This CDR3 is built from 14 residues. V lost 1 base, J lost 8 bases, and 2 bases stayed unmatched. DNA for the CDR3: TGTGCCAGCAGCGTACAGGGGGCCGATTCACCCCTCCACTTT. Translation gives CASSVQGADSPLHF.

CDR3 region: CASSLDPESSYNEQFF. Here the CDR3 DNA reads TGCGCCAGCAGCTTGGATCCGGAGAGCTCCTACAATGAGCAGTTCTTC. This chain connects TRBV5-1 to TRBJ2-1; D remains unclear. V lost 0 bases and J lost 0, with 10 bases in between. There are 16 residues in the CDR3. Germline assignment: CDR1 SGHRS and CDR2 YFSETQ.